A selection of T cell receptor beta chains follows, all from one sample in a study of blood T cells in healthy people across ages. Each CDR3 protein is one row after TCRdb ran MiXCR on the 5' RACE reads. Of about 1.8 million distinct CDR3 sequences in the sample, around half were seen once. Sequencing used blood. Receptors were obtained from a woman in her forties in good health. The CDR3 runs from the conserved cysteine through the conserved F or W. A D gene is named only where the DNA matches it firmly. The listing skips clone size in some rows; elsewhere it reads once, few, many or a size class.

d_call j_call v_call clone_size cdr3_aa cdr3_nt
. TRBJ2-7 TRBV6-2/TRBV6-3 . CASSGGALSYEQYF TGTGCCAGCAGCGGGGGCGCCCTCTCCTACGAGCAGTACTTC
. TRBJ2-4 TRBV7-3 . CASSPPGAPGQNIQYF TGTGCCAGCAGCCCGCCGGGGGCTCCCGGACAAAACATTCAGTACTTC
. TRBJ1-5 TRBV20-1 . CRALADSNQPQHF TGCAGGGCCCTGGCAGATAGCAATCAGCCCCAGCATTTT
. TRBJ2-7 TRBV6-2/TRBV6-3 . CASSYSSRNYEQYF TGTGCCAGCAGTTACTCGTCCAGGAACTACGAGCAGTACTTC
. TRBJ2-3 TRBV13 . CASGSIVDTQYF TGTGCCAGCGGCTCCATAGTGGATACGCAGTATTTT
TRBD2 TRBJ2-5 TRBV2 few CASSPLAGGGETQYF TGTGCCAGCAGTCCCCTAGCGGGGGGAGGAGAGACCCAGTACTTC
TRBD1 TRBJ2-7 TRBV12-3/TRBV12-4 . CASKLGQSYEQYF TGTGCCAGCAAGCTGGGACAGTCCTACGAGCAGTACTTC
TRBD1 TRBJ2-1 TRBV7-2 . CASSPRDRVTDEQFF TGTGCCAGCAGCCCCCGGGACAGGGTGACCGATGAGCAGTTCTTC
. TRBJ2-1 TRBV7-2 . CASSLDWGLQFF TGTGCCAGCAGCTTAGATTGGGGTTTGCAGTTCTTC
TRBD2 TRBJ2-3 TRBV4-1 few CASSQDRPSGGVNTSTDTQYF TGCGCCAGCAGCCAAGATCGGCCTAGCGGGGGAGTAAATACTAGCACAGATACGCAGTATTTT
TRBD1 TRBJ2-2 TRBV12-3/TRBV12-4 . CASSYDRAAGELFF TGTGCCAGCAGTTATGACAGGGCCGCCGGGGAGCTGTTTTTT
TRBD1 TRBJ2-1 TRBV4-1 . CASSQGDRGRDEQFF TGCGCCAGCAGCCAAGGAGACAGGGGGCGGGATGAGCAGTTCTTC
. TRBJ1-5 TRBV11-3 . CASSPDRWDQPQHF TGTGCCAGCAGCCCTGACAGGTGGGATCAGCCCCAGCATTTT
. TRBJ2-3 TRBV7-3 few CASSLRGQIETDTQYF TGTGCCAGCAGCTTAAGAGGGCAGATTGAGACAGATACGCAGTATTTT
. TRBJ2-1 TRBV20-1 . CSARDKRRDTYNEQFF TGCAGTGCTAGAGATAAAAGGCGTGACACCTACAATGAGCAGTTCTTC
. TRBJ1-1 TRBV20-1 . CSARDQLGTEAFF TGCAGTGCTAGAGATCAGTTAGGAACTGAAGCTTTCTTT